The rows below give T cell receptor beta chains drawn from one sample of a study of immune cell composition in non-small cell lung cancer. The assay was immunoSEQ multiplex PCR, and TCRdb's table has in-frame clones only and misses some. The table lists around 4,800 clones, over 65% of them singletons. Sequencing was done on a sample of lung tumor tissue. These receptor sequences come from a human donor with non-small cell lung cancer. Each CDR3 is given with its conserved first and last residue.

j_gene: TRBJ2-7; v_gene: TRBV5-1; CDR3aa: CASSLAGGRSYEQYF
j_gene: TRBJ2-1; v_gene: TRBV5-6; CDR3aa: CASSFGALAYNEQFF
j_gene: TRBJ2-7; v_gene: TRBV19; CDR3aa: CASSWQGSAYEQYF
j_gene: TRBJ1-4; v_gene: TRBV6-6; CDR3aa: CASSSGNEKLFF
j_gene: TRBJ2-3; v_gene: TRBV10-3; CDR3aa: CATGQGDGDTQYF
j_gene: TRBJ1-1; v_gene: TRBV15; CDR3aa: CATSRGANTEAFF
j_gene: TRBJ2-2; v_gene: TRBV4-2; CDR3aa: CASSPGQYTGELFF
j_gene: TRBJ2-3; v_gene: TRBV21-1; CDR3aa: CASSKDAVGGGRTDTQYF
j_gene: TRBJ2-1; v_gene: TRBV7-2; CDR3aa: CASSLSGGAYEQFF
j_gene: TRBJ2-5; v_gene: TRBV7-8; CDR3aa: CASSPPGRDGETQYF
j_gene: TRBJ1-2; v_gene: TRBV4-2; CDR3aa: CASSQSGGQSSYGYTF
j_gene: TRBJ1-1; v_gene: TRBV11-2; CDR3aa: CASSLGVNTEAFF
j_gene: TRBJ1-1; v_gene: TRBV27; CDR3aa: CASSFNGGDIQAFF
j_gene: TRBJ1-2; v_gene: TRBV6-4; CDR3aa: CASSDSGRDGGNYGYTF
j_gene: TRBJ2-7; v_gene: TRBV30; CDR3aa: CAWSVGGAMVWEQYF
j_gene: TRBJ1-4; v_gene: TRBV7-9; CDR3aa: CASSRGQGLEATNEKLFF
j_gene: TRBJ2-7; v_gene: TRBV10-3; CDR3aa: CAISESVGQALYEQYF
j_gene: TRBJ2-6; v_gene: TRBV5-4; CDR3aa: CASSLDRGAGANVLTF
j_gene: TRBJ2-7; v_gene: TRBV14; CDR3aa: CASSRDRGYEQYF
j_gene: TRBJ2-3; v_gene: TRBV5-1; CDR3aa: CASSLRERGESDTQYF
j_gene: TRBJ1-1; v_gene: TRBV9; CDR3aa: CASSVAGNTEAFF
j_gene: TRBJ2-7; v_gene: TRBV4-1; CDR3aa: CASSQERQGTEQYF
j_gene: TRBJ2-7; v_gene: TRBV6-1; CDR3aa: CASTADRGIYEQYF
j_gene: TRBJ2-7; v_gene: TRBV27; CDR3aa: CASSLGRSTSDYEQYF
j_gene: TRBJ1-2; v_gene: TRBV6-1; CDR3aa: CASSEQGSLYGYTF
j_gene: TRBJ1-2; v_gene: TRBV28; CDR3aa: CASNDQQGGDTF
j_gene: TRBJ1-2; v_gene: TRBV5-4; CDR3aa: CASSPRTSPVGYTF
j_gene: TRBJ2-2; v_gene: TRBV25-1; CDR3aa: CASSEVGGGAHTGELFF